The 30 T cell receptor beta chains given below trace back to one sample, sequenced in a study of OX40 agonist ivuxolimab in advanced cancers. The data were produced by immunoSEQ multiplex PCR, yet TCRdb's version contains in-frame clones alone and is incomplete. Altogether tens of thousands of clones are present, about 90% being singletons, with the ten largest covering 30% to 35%. The sequenced sample was CD4+ or CD8+ T cells sorted from blood, obtained in a trial of the OX40 agonist ivuxolimab. These receptor sequences come from an adult with an advanced solid tumor such as melanoma, head and neck, liver or kidney cancer.

The chain links TRBV4-2 to TRBJ2-7, with TRBD2 matching over 9 bases. Per the germline V gene, CDR1 is LGHNA and CDR2 is YNFKEQ. The CDR3 consists of 16 residues. Unmatched junction bases numbered 11, after V lost 4 bases and J lost 4 bases. CDR3 sequence reads: CASSPIPGTSLYEQYF. CDR3 nucleotides: TGTGCCAGCAGCCCAATCCCAGGGACTAGCTTATACGAGCAGTACTTC.

The chain joins TRBV28 to TRBJ1-2, with a tentative D call TRBD1 (6 bases). Germline V gene lookup returns CDR1 MDHEN and CDR2 SYDVKM. V lost 6 bases and J 6 bases, leaving 14 bases between the germline ends. The CDR3 extends over 13 amino acids. In nucleotides, the CDR3 is TGTGCCAGCAGGACGCAGGGGTATGATGGCTACACCTTC. This encodes CASRTQGYDGYTF.

The V gene is TRBV5-5, the J gene TRBJ2-7; the D is unclear. CDR1 and CDR2 (germline): SGHKS, YYEKEE (reference sequence). V shed 0 bases and J shed 6 bases, with 13 bases lying between them. This CDR3 contains 14 residues. Here the CDR3 DNA reads TGTGCCAGCAGCTTGGAAGAGTCTTCGGTCGAGCAGTACTTC. It specifies CASSLEESSVEQYF.

J is TRBJ2-1 and V is TRBV7-9, with TRBD2 matching 9 bases. After removal of 5 bases from V and 7 bases from J, the junction contained 12 bases not matched to a gene. Germline V gene sequence: CDR1 SEHNR, CDR2 FQNEAQ (reference sequence). The CDR3 spans 16 residues. CDR3 protein: CASSHEASGVKNEQFF. The CDR3 coding sequence is TGTGCCAGCAGCCACGAGGCTAGCGGGGTCAAGAATGAGCAGTTCTTC.

The count of this clone is one. The chain links TRBV11-2 to TRBJ2-7; D remains ambiguous. Germline loops: CDR1 SGHAT, CDR2 FQNNGV. The CDR3 runs 11 residues. The germline V and J ends were trimmed by 5 bases and 6 bases, with 8 bases remaining between them. The CDR3 spells CASSQTLEQYF. The CDR3 coding sequence is TGTGCCAGCAGCCAAACACTCGAGCAGTACTTC.

V and J are TRBV7-2 and TRBJ1-3, with TRBD1 matching over 8 bases. The J segment lost 0 bases and the V segment lost 4 bases, leaving 5 bases of the junction unmatched. Germline lookup yields CDR1 SGHTA and CDR2 FQGNSA. CDR3 size: 16 residues. In DNA form, the CDR3 reads TGTGCCAGCAGCTCGAGACAGGGGTACTCTGGAAACACCATATATTTT. Translation gives CASSSRQGYSGNTIYF. The full variable domain, in which reference TRBV7-2 and TRBJ1-3 provide the parts outside the CDR3, is GAGVSQSPSNKVTEKGKDVELRCDPISGHTALYWYRQSLGQGLEFLIYFQGNSAPDKSGLPSDRFSAERTGGSVSTLTIQRTQQEDSAVYLCASSSRQGYSGNTIYFGEGSWLTVV.

The genes are TRBV27 and TRBJ2-1; D ambiguous. From germline, CDR1 is MNHEY and CDR2 SMNVEV (reference sequence). The V gene lost 7 bases and the J gene lost 0 bases, with 13 bases spanning the gap. This CDR3 has 15 amino acids. CDR3 coding DNA: TGTGCCAGCAACTCCGGTACCAGCTCCTACAATGAGCAGTTCTTC. Encoded protein: CASNSGTSSYNEQFF.

The genes are TRBV11-2 and TRBJ1-1, with a weak D call TRBD1 (6 bases). CDR1 SGHAT and CDR2 FQNNGV come from the germline V gene. The CDR3 runs to 12 residues. V was clipped by 1 base and J by 8 bases, with 8 bases between them. CDR3 nucleotide sequence: TGTGCCAGCAGCTTAGGTGGACAGGAAGCTTTCTTT. This translates into CASSLGGQEAFF.

V is TRBV5-6 and J is TRBJ1-3, with D unresolved. This CDR3 comprises 15 residues. V shed 2 bases and J shed 0 bases, with 9 bases lying between them. Germline CDR1 SGHDT, CDR2 YYEEEE. The CDR3 sequence: CASSFDSSSGNTIYF. The DNA for the CDR3 is TGTGCCAGCAGCTTCGATTCGAGCTCTGGAAACACCATATATTTT.

The gene calls are TRBV27 and TRBJ2-1, with 10 bases fitting TRBD2. Germline loops: CDR1 MNHEY, CDR2 SMNVEV (reference sequence). V lost 1 base to trimming and J lost 3 bases; unmatched junction nucleotides: 9. The CDR3 loop spans 18 amino acids. The CDR3 loop is CASSLWAGLAGDYNEQFF. The CDR3 DNA reads TGTGCCAGCAGTTTATGGGCAGGGCTAGCGGGAGACTACAATGAGCAGTTCTTC.

The V and J genes are TRBV4-2 and TRBJ2-3; D is undetermined. The germline V and J ends were trimmed by 0 bases and 2 bases, with 9 bases remaining between them. The germline V gene encodes CDR1 LGHNA and CDR2 YNFKEQ. The CDR3 is made up of 15 amino acids. CDR3 sequence: CASSQEGSYTDTQYF. The CDR3 DNA is TGTGCCAGCAGCCAAGAGGGCAGTTACACAGATACGCAGTATTTT.

Here the CDR3 reads CASSSTITGIAYGYTF. As DNA, the CDR3 is TGTGCCAGCAGTTCGACCATTACAGGGATTGCCTATGGCTACACCTTC. The rearrangement joins TRBV27 to TRBJ1-2; D is perhaps TRBD1 (6 bases). Per germline, CDR1 MNHEY and CDR2 SMNVEV (reference sequence). Between the trimmed V and J ends, which lost 4 bases and 4 bases, there was a span of 19 bases. This CDR3 comprises 16 residues.

J is TRBJ2-3 and V is TRBV5-6; 8 bases are a match to TRBD1. V was pared by 3 bases and J by 3 bases, with 6 bases of the junction left unmatched. The germline V gene has CDR1 SGHDT and CDR2 YYEEEE. This CDR3 is built from 15 residues. CDR3 coding DNA: TGTGCCAGCAGCTGGGGGACAGGAGGGACAGATACGCAGTATTTT. Its translation: CASSWGTGGTDTQYF.

V and J are TRBV9 and TRBJ2-3; TRBD1 is a possible D gene (6 bases). Germline CDR1 reads SGDLS; CDR2 reads YYNGEE. V lost 2 bases and J lost 1, with 23 bases in between. The CDR3 extends over 19 amino acids. The CDR3 bases are TGTGCCAGCAGCGTTGCCCTCCTTCCACAGGGATCAGGCACAGATACGCAGTATTTT. It specifies CASSVALLPQGSGTDTQYF.

The V gene is TRBV27, the J gene TRBJ1-1; D possibly corresponds to TRBD1 (6 bases). This CDR3 spans 18 amino acids. Germline V gives CDR1 MNHEY, CDR2 SMNVEV (reference sequence). V lost 0 bases, J lost 3 bases, and 20 bases lay in between. The CDR3 DNA sequence: TGTGCCAGCAGTTTATCGCCCAAACCTCAGGGGTATGACACTGAAGCTTTCTTT. The encoded protein is CASSLSPKPQGYDTEAFF.

The chain is built from TRBV13 and TRBJ2-7, with 11 bases matching TRBD2. The CDR3 loop spans 14 amino acids. Germline V gives CDR1 PRHDT, CDR2 FYEKMQ (reference sequence). The junction had 12 bases not matched to a gene; V was cut back by 10 bases and J by 7 bases. The CDR3 nucleotides are TGTGCCACTAGCTTAGGGTTAGCGGGAGGGGAGCAGTACTTC. Amino acid sequence: CATSLGLAGGEQYF.

This clone was recorded only once. V is TRBV5-6 and J is TRBJ2-5, with TRBD2 identical over 8 bases. V dropped 6 bases and J dropped 5; count of bases not matched to a gene: 9. CDR3 size: 14 residues. Germline V gives CDR1 SGHDT, CDR2 YYEEEE. In DNA, the CDR3 is TGTGCCAGCACCGTTGCGGGGGGATTCGAGACCCAGTACTTC. Translation gives CASTVAGGFETQYF.

The chain employs TRBV28 and TRBJ1-2, with unresolved D. Looked up from germline, CDR1 is MDHEN and CDR2 is SYDVKM. The CDR3 totals 14 residues. Trimming took 7 bases from V and 4 from J, leaving 16 bases between them. The CDR3 coding sequence is TGTGCCAGCACATCTAGGGCTAAGAGCTATGGCTACACCTTC. Amino acids: CASTSRAKSYGYTF.

CDR3 residues: CASSYSSGYTF. DNA for the CDR3: TGTGCCAGCAGTTACTCGAGTGGCTACACCTTC. The J gene is TRBJ1-2, the V gene TRBV6-7, with no clear D. TRBV6-7 is an open reading frame whose function is uncertain. The CDR3 covers 11 residues. V lost 0 bases, J lost 7 bases, and 3 bases lay in between.

This chain uses TRBV5-6 with TRBJ2-2, with 7 bases matching TRBD2. The CDR3 spans 14 residues. V gave up 4 bases and J gave up 1 base; unmatched junction bases: 1. The germline gives CDR1 SGHDT, CDR2 YYEEEE. The CDR3 DNA reads as TGTGCCAGCAGCGCTAGCGGGAACACCGGGGAGCTGTTTTTT. Its protein product is CASSASGNTGELFF.

The chain joins TRBV19 to TRBJ1-4; no reliable D call. Germline V gene lookup returns CDR1 LNHDA and CDR2 SQIVND (reference sequence). The V gene lost 3 bases and the J gene lost 8 bases, with 7 bases spanning the gap. The CDR3 consists of 12 residues. The CDR3 is CASSIGREKLFF. The CDR3 nucleotides are TGTGCCAGTAGTATCGGACGGGAAAAACTGTTTTTT.

The rearrangement links TRBV7-2 to TRBJ2-7; D uncertain. V was cut by 7 bases and J by 4 bases, with 11 bases left in between. The CDR3 runs to 12 residues. Germline V lookup: CDR1 SGHTA, CDR2 FQGNSA. The CDR3 DNA sequence: TGTGCCAGCAACGGCTTAGGTTACGAGCAGTACTTC. Translation: CASNGLGYEQYF.

The rearrangement joins TRBV7-8 to TRBJ1-2, with a weak D call TRBD1 (6 bases). The CDR3 runs 13 residues. Germline loops: CDR1 SGHVS, CDR2 FQNEAQ. Trimming stripped 1 base from V and 4 bases from J, with 7 bases between. The CDR3 DNA sequence: TGTGCCAGCAGCTTAGGGGGGGCCTATGGCTACACCTTC. Encoded protein: CASSLGGAYGYTF.

The rearrangement links TRBV11-1 to TRBJ1-1, with D uncertain. Germline V CDR1 and CDR2: SGHAT, FQDESV (reference sequence). This CDR3 contains 16 residues. The V end was cut by 7 bases, the J end by 1 base, with 19 bases between. CDR3 coding DNA: TGTGCCAGCAACCCCCTGAGGGCCGGGTGGAACACTGAAGCTTTCTTT. This sequence encodes CASNPLRAGWNTEAFF.

The chain uses TRBV4-1 and TRBJ2-5; 7 positions match TRBD1. The germline V gene encodes CDR1 MGHRA and CDR2 YSYEKL. CDR3 length equals 14 residues. With 4 bases clipped from V and 5 bases from J, the junction kept 7 bases outside the gene matches. CDR3 residues: CASSPHRGYETQYF. In DNA form, the CDR3 reads TGCGCCAGCAGCCCTCACAGGGGATACGAGACCCAGTACTTC.

The V gene is TRBV9, the J gene TRBJ2-7; D is ambiguous. CDR1 is SGDLS, CDR2 YYNGEE, per germline. The V and J ends lost 2 bases and 5 bases respectively, with 14 bases between them. This CDR3 is built from 14 residues. The CDR3 nucleotides read TGTGCCAGCAGCGTTTGGCCCGGGTTCCACGAGCAGTACTTC. Translating gives CASSVWPGFHEQYF.

The chain employs TRBV7-6 and TRBJ1-1, with D tentatively TRBD1 (5 bases). This CDR3 contains 15 residues. Germline CDR1 reads SGHVS; CDR2 reads FNYEAQ. V lost 5 bases, J lost 0 bases, and 13 bases lay in between. This CDR3 reads CASSARPGVNTEAFF. The CDR3 DNA reads as TGTGCCAGCAGCGCGAGACCGGGGGTGAACACTGAAGCTTTCTTT.

The chain joins TRBV7-9 to TRBJ2-2; D tentatively reads TRBD1 or TRBD2 (6 bases each). CDR3 size: 13 residues. Germline V gene data show CDR1 as SEHNR and CDR2 as FQNEAQ (reference sequence). V gave up 10 bases and J gave up 2 bases, with 11 bases separating them. CDR3 loop: CAIWGANTGELFF. The CDR3, as DNA: TGTGCCATCTGGGGGGCCAACACCGGGGAGCTGTTTTTT.

This chain links TRBV7-8 with TRBJ2-1, with D unclear. Germline loops: CDR1 SGHVS, CDR2 FQNEAQ. The CDR3 loop spans 13 amino acids. V was trimmed by 0 bases and J by 10 bases, leaving 10 bases between them. The CDR3 region has the DNA TGTGCCAGCAGCTTAGCGTTGGGCCAGGAGCAGTTCTTC. Its translation is CASSLALGQEQFF.

The chain uses TRBV4-3 and TRBJ1-5, with TRBD1 as a possible D gene (5 bases). This CDR3 is built from 14 residues. The V end lost 5 bases, the J end lost 4 bases, and 12 bases lay between the germline ends. Germline lookup yields CDR1 LGHNA and CDR2 YSLEER. CDR3 bases: TGCGCCAGCAGCGAGGGGCGCGGTAATCAGCCCCAGCATTTT. Protein sequence: CASSEGRGNQPQHF.